Below, one T cell receptor (beta chain) is given with its context. The sample has other DNA sequences that encode this CDR3 too. This sample is part of a study of control samples from healthy donors and cancer patients. Profiled with immunoSEQ multiplex PCR; TCRdb holds only in-frame clones, not every one. The data show over 150,000 clones, less than 95% seen once. This CDR3 spans 11 amino acids. Germline lookup yields CDR1 SEHNR and CDR2 FQNEAQ (reference sequence). With 2 bases removed from V and 3 bases from J, the gap between germline ends came to 2 bases. V is TRBV7-9 and J is TRBJ2-7; D gene unclear. The sequence was obtained from a man aged 60 to 69 with colorectal cancer. Sequenced: PBMCs. The CDR3 DNA reads TGTGCCAGCAGCTTAAGCTACGAGCAGTACTTC. Its translation is CASSLSYEQYF. The complete variable domain, with remaining parts taken from reference TRBV7-9 and TRBJ2-7, reads DTGVSQNPRHKITKRGQNVTFRCDPISEHNRLYWYRQTLGQGPEFLTYFQNEAQLEKSRLLSDRFSAERPKGSFSTLEIQRTEQGDSAMYLCASSLSYEQYFGPGTRLTVT.